The 12 T cell receptor beta chains in this list originate from one sample, sequenced in a study of regulatory T cells in long-lasting Graves disease. The sample's time point: newly diagnosed GD, antithyroid drugs for less than 3 months. The TCR library was made from RNA extracted from PBMCs. Building of the TCR beta libraries involved iRepertoire HTBI primers and Arm-PCR of CDR3 regions. From the multiplex PCR reads, TCRdb called clonotypes with MiXCR, one entry per CDR3 protein. This sample carries roughly 560,000 distinct CDR3 sequences, more than 10% of them seen once, and the ten largest clones take 8% to 10%. These data also featured in a second study, about T cells in Graves' hyperthyroidism and ophthalmopathy.

This material consisted of peripheral blood mononuclear cells (PBMCs), taken at new diagnosis, from a patient treated with antithyroid drugs. The receptor set was obtained from a woman between 25 and 40 years old with Graves disease.

The table lists this clonotype with a few counts. The CDR3 here is CASSQEVAGSSYEQYF. The DNA for the CDR3 is TGCGCCAGCAGCCAGGAGGTGGCGGGAAGCTCCTACGAGCAGTACTTC. The V and J genes are TRBV4-3 and TRBJ2-7; possible D gene TRBD2, 6 bases. This CDR3 has 16 residues. The germline V and J ends were trimmed by 3 bases and 0 bases, with 15 bases remaining between them. From germline, CDR1 is LGHNA and CDR2 YSLEER.

In this sample, this clonotype turned up many times. The gene calls are TRBV20-1 and TRBJ1-5, with D tentatively TRBD1 (6 bases). CDR3 length equals 18 residues. The germline V and J ends were trimmed by 6 bases and 0 bases, with 24 bases remaining between them. Germline values: CDR1 DFQATT, CDR2 SNEGSKA (reference sequence). The CDR3 loop is CSASGGAVRKYSNQPQHF. Here the CDR3 DNA reads TGCAGTGCCTCCGGGGGGGCTGTTCGAAAATATAGCAATCAGCCCCAGCATTTT.

This clonotype was seen many times. The V and J genes are TRBV20-1 and TRBJ2-1, with TRBD1 matching over 8 bases. After removal of 0 bases from V and 7 bases from J, the junction contained 5 bases not matched to a gene. The length of the CDR3 is 14 residues. Looked up from germline, CDR1 is DFQATT and CDR2 is SNEGSKA (reference sequence). In nucleotides, the CDR3 is TGCAGTGCTAGAGATCGCCGACAGGGGAATGAGCAGTTCTTC. Its translation: CSARDRRQGNEQFF.

The sample holds a few counts of this clonotype. The chain employs TRBV19 and TRBJ2-7; D call uncertain. CDR3 length: 17 residues. CDR1 LNHDA and CDR2 SQIVND come from the germline V gene (reference sequence). V was clipped by 2 bases and J by 3 bases, with 20 bases between them. CDR3 coding DNA: TGTGCCAGTAGTATAAATTATGAAGGCGAAGCATACTACGAGCAGTACTTC. Its protein product is CASSINYEGEAYYEQYF.

Many counts were recorded for this clonotype. The CDR3 region has the DNA TGTGCCAGTACCATTCATAGGACCCATCCGGGCTATGGCTACACCTTC. This codes for CASTIHRTHPGYGYTF. The V call is TRBV19, the J call TRBJ1-2; no clear D gene. V was cut by 7 bases and J by 4 bases, with 22 bases left in between. CDR3 length equals 16 residues. Germline values: CDR1 LNHDA, CDR2 SQIVND (reference sequence). The complete variable domain, with remaining parts taken from reference TRBV19 and TRBJ1-2, reads DGGITQSPKYLFRKEGQNVTLSCEQNLNHDAMYWYRQDPGQGLRLIYYSQIVNDFQKGDIAEGYSVSREKKESFPLTVTSAQKNPTAFYLCASTIHRTHPGYGYTFGSGTRLTVV.

This clonotype was seen at least ten times. V and J are TRBV2 and TRBJ2-3; tentative D call: TRBD2 (6 bases). From germline, CDR1 is SNHLY and CDR2 FYNNEI. The CDR3 covers 12 residues. V was shortened by 9 bases and J by 4 bases, with 11 bases between the two germline ends. The CDR3 is CASRTGADTQYF. The CDR3 DNA sequence: TGTGCCAGTAGAACGGGGGCAGATACGCAGTATTTT.

This clonotype was detected ten times or more. The chain carries TRBV6-2 or TRBV6-3 and TRBJ1-2; tentatively, D is TRBD1 (6 bases). V was shortened by 6 bases and J by 7 bases, with 15 bases between the two germline ends. The CDR3 extends over 13 amino acids. Germline CDR1 reads MNHEY; CDR2 reads SVGEGT. The CDR3 here is CASRASTGTGYTF. In DNA form, the CDR3 reads TGTGCCAGCAGGGCTTCCACAGGGACTGGCTACACCTTC.

The chain carries TRBV28 and TRBJ2-4; D is unclear. From germline, CDR1 is MDHEN and CDR2 SYDVKM. The CDR3 has 15 residues. V was shortened by 5 bases and J by 0 bases, with 11 bases between the two germline ends. The CDR3 here is CASSQSSIAKNIQYF. The CDR3 nucleotides read TGTGCCAGCAGTCAGAGTTCGATAGCCAAAAACATTCAGTACTTC.

This clonotype was seen many times. The chain employs TRBV5-5 and TRBJ2-2; D gene unclear. The germline gives CDR1 SGHKS, CDR2 YYEKEE (reference sequence). The CDR3 runs 12 residues. Trimming removed 4 bases at V and 6 bases at J, with 7 bases between. The CDR3 region has the DNA TGTGCCAGCAGCAAGGGTCCCGGGGAGCTGTTTTTT. Protein: CASSKGPGELFF.

There are many counts of this clonotype. The chain employs TRBV3-1 and TRBJ2-1; perhaps TRBD2 as D (6 bases). Germline V gene data show CDR1 as LGHDT and CDR2 as YNNKEL (reference sequence). Trimming took 6 bases from V and 5 from J, leaving 14 bases between them. The length of the CDR3 is 14 residues. CDR3 loop: CASSQRTIHNEQFF. CDR3 sequence (DNA): TGTGCCAGCAGTCAAAGGACTATCCACAATGAGCAGTTCTTC.

This clonotype has at least ten counts. V and J are TRBV12-3 or TRBV12-4 and TRBJ1-6; D ambiguous. The ends were cut back, 7 bases at V and 6 bases at J, with 10 bases in the middle. The CDR3 has 13 residues. CDR3 region: CASTIGFNSPLHF. The CDR3 nucleotides read TGTGCCAGCACGATCGGGTTTAATTCACCCCTCCACTTT.

The chain employs TRBV19 and TRBJ2-7, with 7 nucleotides matching TRBD1. The V gene's germline CDR1 is LNHDA and CDR2 SQIVND (reference sequence). The trim removed 3 bases at V and 2 bases at J, leaving 4 bases unmatched. The CDR3 consists of 14 residues. The CDR3, as DNA: TGTGCCAGTAGTATCTACAGGGGTACCTACGAGCAGTACTTC. Translated, it gives CASSIYRGTYEQYF.